The clone carrying this T cell receptor beta chain came up a few times. Its target is unknown. These data are taken from a study of CD8+CD57+ T cells in acquired aplastic anemia. Study as a whole: There were roughly 9.8 million reads, on average, for CD4+ cells from healthy donors.

Whole-study results and caveats: Both patients and controls carried the same twenty-nine CD8+ CDR3 sequences. Any difference that existed in CD8+ Simpson's diversity between patients and controls was not significant.

Genomic DNA templated the TCR beta VDJ and CDR3 profiling. TCRdb re-called the reads with MiXCR, one entry per CDR3 protein. The table records fewer than 100,000 distinct CDR3 sequences, around 44% of them present only once. This TCR was sampled from a human donor in good health, serving as a control. The specimen sequenced was sorted CD4+, CD8+, or CD8+CD57+ T cells (not recorded which) from PBMCs.

The CDR3: CASSFGEQYF. DNA for the CDR3: TGTGCCAGCAGTTTCGGCGAGCAGTACTTC. V usage is TRBV7-9 and J usage is TRBJ2-7; no definite D call. Germline loops: CDR1 SEHNR, CDR2 FQNEAQ (reference sequence). The CDR3 length is 10 residues. V was cut by 6 bases and J by 6 bases, with 6 bases left in between.